The rows below give T cell receptor beta chains drawn from one sample of a study of cytomegalovirus exposure and HLA in healthy donors. Profiling relied on immunoSEQ multiplex PCR, and the TCRdb table lists in-frame clones only, not all of them. The sample includes under 350,000 clones, around 85% seen only once; the top ten take about 1%. The sample comprised PBMCs. Source of these receptors: a woman aged 18-30 years in good health and CMV-seronegative. The CDR3 runs from the conserved cysteine through the conserved F or W. D genes are given only for firm matches.

d_call: .; v_call: TRBV29-1; j_call: TRBJ2-1; cdr3_aa: CSVGQSSYNEQFF; cdr3_nt: TGCAGCGTTGGACAAAGCTCCTACAATGAGCAGTTCTTC
d_call: TRBD2; v_call: TRBV5-1; j_call: TRBJ2-5; cdr3_aa: CASSPASGGVQETQYF; cdr3_nt: TGCGCCAGCAGCCCGGCTAGCGGGGGGGTCCAAGAGACCCAGTACTTC
d_call: .; v_call: TRBV6-4; j_call: TRBJ2-2; cdr3_aa: CASSDSRRGDTGELFF; cdr3_nt: TGTGCCAGCAGTGACTCCCGCAGGGGAGACACCGGGGAGCTGTTTTTT
d_call: .; v_call: TRBV6-1; j_call: TRBJ2-5; cdr3_aa: CASTAGFQETQYF; cdr3_nt: TGTGCCAGCACCGCAGGGTTCCAAGAGACCCAGTACTTC
d_call: TRBD1; v_call: TRBV5-1; j_call: TRBJ2-1; cdr3_aa: CASSLDQGASYNEQFF; cdr3_nt: TGCGCCAGCAGCTTGGATCAGGGGGCCTCCTACAATGAGCAGTTCTTC
d_call: TRBD2; v_call: TRBV4-1; j_call: TRBJ2-3; cdr3_aa: CASSQVGGTSGLFTDTQYF; cdr3_nt: TGCGCCAGCAGCCAAGTGGGGGGGACTAGCGGGCTGTTCACAGATACGCAGTATTTT
d_call: TRBD2; v_call: TRBV18; j_call: TRBJ2-7; cdr3_aa: CASSPPNLAGAYEQYF; cdr3_nt: TGTGCCAGCTCACCCCCAAACCTAGCGGGGGCCTACGAGCAGTACTTC
d_call: .; v_call: TRBV6-4; j_call: TRBJ1-2; cdr3_aa: CASSILGGKYYGYTF; cdr3_nt: TGTGCCAGCAGTATTCTCGGGGGGAAATACTATGGCTACACCTTC
d_call: TRBD1; v_call: TRBV5-1; j_call: TRBJ2-7; cdr3_aa: CASSYWDRVSAEQYF; cdr3_nt: TGCGCCAGCAGCTACTGGGACAGGGTTTCTGCCGAGCAGTACTTC
d_call: TRBD1; v_call: TRBV9; j_call: TRBJ2-3; cdr3_aa: CASSVGIAERGRDTQYF; cdr3_nt: TGTGCCAGCAGCGTAGGAATTGCGGAGAGGGGGCGAGATACGCAGTATTTT
d_call: TRBD1; v_call: TRBV9; j_call: TRBJ1-4; cdr3_aa: CASSALGGTGGNEKLFF; cdr3_nt: TGTGCCAGCAGCGCCTTAGGAGGGACAGGGGGGAATGAAAAACTGTTTTTT